The 28 T cell receptor beta chains in this list originate from one sample, sequenced in a study of OX40 agonist ivuxolimab in advanced cancers. Data came from immunoSEQ multiplex PCR; TCRdb stores just in-frame clones and leaves some out. The data hold about 22,000 clones, with over 60% observed a single time. The sample here was CD4+ or CD8+ T cells sorted from blood, taken in a trial of the OX40 agonist ivuxolimab. Receptors were obtained from an adult with an advanced solid tumor such as melanoma, head and neck, liver or kidney cancer.

This chain joins TRBV7-2 and TRBJ2-5; 15 positions match TRBD2. J was trimmed by 5 bases and V by 0 bases; bases with no gene match: 16. Germline values: CDR1 SGHTA, CDR2 FQGNSA. The CDR3 contains 21 residues. Here the CDR3 reads CASSLAVLGLAGGPGRETQYF. The CDR3 DNA follows: TGTGCCAGCAGCTTAGCGGTCTTAGGACTAGCGGGGGGGCCCGGTCGGGAGACCCAGTACTTC.

The rearrangement links TRBV5-6 to TRBJ2-7; no firm D call. Germline CDR1 SGHDT, CDR2 YYEEEE. V lost 0 bases, J lost 0 bases, and 1 base lay in between. The CDR3 has 12 residues. For the CDR3, the DNA is TGTGCCAGCAGCTTGGCCTCCTACGAGCAGTACTTC. This sequence encodes CASSLASYEQYF.

This sequence joins TRBV5-6 and TRBJ2-5; possibly TRBD2 for D (5 bases). Trimming removed 5 bases at V and 5 bases at J, with 13 bases between. Germline CDR1 SGHDT, CDR2 YYEEEE. The CDR3 totals 13 residues. The chain's CDR3 is CASSYWGEETQYF. The DNA of the CDR3 is TGTGCCAGCAGTTATTGGGGAGAGGAGACCCAGTACTTC.

This rearrangement joins TRBV4-3 to TRBJ1-2, with 12 bases identical to TRBD1. Germline V gene lookup returns CDR1 LGHNA and CDR2 YSLEER. The CDR3 loop spans 14 amino acids. The V segment lost 4 bases and the J segment 4 bases; nucleotides outside the gene matches: 1. The CDR3 DNA follows: TGCGCCAGCAGCCTGGGACAGGGGGCCTATGGCTACACCTTC. Protein sequence: CASSLGQGAYGYTF.

The chain couples TRBV2 to TRBJ2-1, with D perhaps TRBD2 (6 bases). The CDR3 covers 15 residues. Per the germline V gene, CDR1 is SNHLY and CDR2 is FYNNEI. Between the trimmed V and J ends, which lost 10 bases and 0 bases, there was a span of 16 bases. In nucleotides, the CDR3 is TGTGCCATAACGCCGACCGGGAGCTCCTACAATGAGCAGTTCTTC. Its protein product is CAITPTGSSYNEQFF.

V usage is TRBV2 and J usage is TRBJ2-4; D remains unclear. Germline values: CDR1 SNHLY, CDR2 FYNNEI. The CDR3 is 16 amino acids. Trimming pared 1 base from V and 1 base from J, leaving 11 bases between. CDR3 in amino acids: CASSEDRNLAKNIQYF. The CDR3 nucleotides read TGTGCCAGCAGTGAAGACAGAAATTTGGCCAAAAACATTCAGTACTTC.

The chain combines TRBV7-2 with TRBJ2-3; 11 nucleotides agree with TRBD2. Germline trimming cut 3 bases from V and 7 bases from J; bases unmatched to any gene: 9. Germline CDR1 and CDR2: SGHTA and FQGNSA. The CDR3 consists of 16 residues. The chain's CDR3 is CASSLSSSGGANTQYF. The CDR3 region has the DNA TGTGCCAGCAGCTTGAGTAGTAGCGGGGGGGCTAATACGCAGTATTTT.

The rearrangement joins TRBV29-1 to TRBJ2-5; D call uncertain. The germline CDR1 and CDR2 sequences are SQVTM and ANQGSEA. The CDR3 length is 12 residues. Trimming removed 3 bases at V and 5 bases at J, with 10 bases between. CDR3 loop: CSVDTQGETQYF. CDR3 bases: TGCAGCGTTGATACACAAGGGGAGACCCAGTACTTC.

Regarding this clone: One junction end does not reproduce the germline sequence, and a read error may be involved. V and J are TRBV4-3 and TRBJ1-2, with D hard to call. Germline V CDR1 and CDR2: LGHNA, YSLEER. This CDR3 comprises 14 residues. The DNA for the CDR3 is TGCACCAGCAGCCAATTCCAATCCGGTTTTGGCTACACCTTC. Amino acid sequence: CTSSQFQSGFGYTF.

This chain links TRBV7-6 with TRBJ2-7, with TRBD2 identical over 10 bases. Germline V gene lookup returns CDR1 SGHVS and CDR2 FNYEAQ. This CDR3 contains 14 residues. V lost 4 bases and J lost 8; bases outside the gene matches: 8. The CDR3, as DNA: TGTGCCAGCAGCTCCACTAGCGGGGAGCCCAAGCAGTACTTC. Protein: CASSSTSGEPKQYF. The full variable domain, completed using reference TRBV7-6 and TRBJ2-7, is GAGVSQSPRYKVTKRGQDVALRCDPISGHVSLYWYRQALGQGPEFLTYFNYEAQQDKSGLPNDRFSAERPEGSISTLTIQRTEQRDSAMYRCASSSTSGEPKQYFGPGTRLTVT.

This clone has a handful of counts. No DNA is shown, since the ends of the CDR3 on it are uncertain; the CDR3 is the one TCRdb lists. The chain combines TRBV6-5 with TRBJ1-2; the D segment call TRBD1 is taken from the table without a DNA check. Termini included, the CDR3 measures 15 amino acids. Germline V gene lookup returns CDR1 MNHEY and CDR2 SVGAGI. The CDR3 reads CASSSSTGVKDGYTF.

The chain is built from TRBV9 and TRBJ2-7; the D gene could be TRBD1 or TRBD2 (5 bases each). Germline V gene lookup returns CDR1 SGDLS and CDR2 YYNGEE. This CDR3 region has 14 residues. The V and J ends lost 4 bases and 1 base respectively, with 12 bases between them. CDR3 in amino acids: CASSPRDGSYEQYF. CDR3 nucleotide sequence: TGTGCCAGCAGCCCTCGGGACGGGTCCTACGAGCAGTACTTC.

The J gene is TRBJ1-1, the V gene TRBV7-3, with D maybe TRBD1 (5 bases). With 5 bases removed from V and 0 bases from J, the gap between germline ends came to 13 bases. This CDR3 region has 15 residues. CDR1 is SGHTA and CDR2 is FQGTGA in the germline V gene. The CDR3: CASSPRAGMNTEAFF. CDR3 nucleotides: TGTGCCAGCAGCCCCCGGGCAGGGATGAACACTGAAGCTTTCTTT.

V usage is TRBV4-1 and J usage is TRBJ2-7, with 14 bases fitting TRBD2. With 4 bases clipped from V and 1 base from J, the junction kept 3 bases outside the gene matches. Germline values: CDR1 MGHRA, CDR2 YSYEKL. This CDR3 is built from 16 residues. CDR3 region: CASSPRLAGGSYEQYF. The CDR3 nucleotides read TGCGCCAGCAGCCCACGACTAGCGGGGGGGTCCTACGAGCAGTACTTC.

This clone came up a few times. The chain carries TRBV7-6 and TRBJ2-7, with a tentative D call TRBD2 (5 bases). This CDR3 has 14 amino acids. The germline gives CDR1 SGHVS, CDR2 FNYEAQ. V was pared by 1 base and J by 7 bases, with 14 bases between. CDR3 sequence: CASSLEPDGEEQYF. The CDR3 DNA follows: TGTGCCAGCAGCTTAGAACCCGACGGGGAAGAGCAGTACTTC.

The V gene is TRBV6-5, the J gene TRBJ1-6; D uncertain. The V gene's germline CDR1 is MNHEY and CDR2 SVGAGI. Trimming removed 6 bases at V and 13 bases at J, with 16 bases between. This CDR3 comprises 13 residues. CDR3 region: CASSPGLSAPLHF. CDR3 coding DNA: TGTGCCAGCAGCCCAGGCTTGTCCGCTCCCCTCCACTTT.

This chain connects TRBV6-5 to TRBJ2-5; TRBD1 is a possible D gene (6 bases). The V end lost 4 bases, the J end lost 5 bases, and 14 bases lay between the germline ends. Germline assignment: CDR1 MNHEY and CDR2 SVGAGI. The CDR3 covers 14 residues. CDR3 sequence (DNA): TGTGCCAGCAGTTCGATTGGACAGAAGGAGACCCAGTACTTC. This encodes CASSSIGQKETQYF.

Concerning this clone itself: The junction does not match germline at one end; this may be a read error. The V gene is TRBV7-7, the J gene TRBJ2-7, with 9 positions matching TRBD1. Germline lookup yields CDR1 SSHAT and CDR2 FNYEAQ (reference sequence). CDR3 length equals 15 residues. CDR3 sequence (DNA): TGTGCTAGCAGCTTGAATACGGGACAGGGCTACGAGCAGTACTTC. This codes for CASSLNTGQGYEQYF.

The chain has TRBV7-9 and TRBJ2-7; 7 bases line up with TRBD1. V trimming: 4 bases; J trimming: 3 bases; junction bases outside the gene matches: 9. Germline V lookup: CDR1 SEHNR, CDR2 FQNEAQ (reference sequence). The CDR3 sequence is 15 residues long. CDR3 in amino acids: CASSSTGTEIYEQYF. The CDR3 DNA sequence: TGTGCCAGCAGCTCGACCGGGACAGAAATCTACGAGCAGTACTTC.

The chain employs TRBV27 and TRBJ1-1, with D possibly being TRBD1 (6 bases). Germline V lookup: CDR1 MNHEY, CDR2 SMNVEV (reference sequence). Trimming stripped 2 bases from V and 4 bases from J, with 11 bases between. CDR3 length: 14 residues. CDR3 protein: CASSLTGLGTEAFF. CDR3 nucleotide sequence: TGTGCCAGCAGTTTAACAGGGTTGGGCACTGAAGCTTTCTTT.

This clone showed up just once. This sequence joins TRBV9 and TRBJ1-4; the match to TRBD1 covers 8 bases. Germline V gene lookup returns CDR1 SGDLS and CDR2 YYNGEE. V lost 5 bases, J lost 5 bases, and 11 bases stayed unmatched. CDR3 length: 16 amino acids. The CDR3 nucleotides read TGTGCCAGCAGTACGTGGGGACAGGCTGACAATGAAAAACTGTTTTTT. Protein product: CASSTWGQADNEKLFF.

The gene calls are TRBV5-4 and TRBJ2-7; tentative D call: TRBD1 (6 bases). The CDR3 is made up of 14 amino acids. V shed 7 bases and J shed 0 bases, with 14 bases lying between them. Germline V gives CDR1 SGHNT, CDR2 YYREEE (reference sequence). Here the CDR3 DNA reads TGTGCCAGCCGCCAGGCAGGGGACTCCTACGAGCAGTACTTC. Amino acid sequence: CASRQAGDSYEQYF.

This clone was picked up a small number of times. CDR3 sequence reads: CASSAPGQGHTEAFF. The CDR3 DNA sequence: TGTGCCAGCAGCGCTCCGGGACAGGGGCACACTGAAGCTTTCTTT. This rearrangement joins TRBV5-5 to TRBJ1-1; TRBD1 matches 10 bases. This CDR3 contains 15 residues. The trim removed 4 bases at V and 3 bases at J, leaving 6 bases unmatched. Germline-derived CDR1 and CDR2 are SGHKS and YYEKEE (reference sequence). Drawing the rest from reference TRBV5-5 and TRBJ1-1, the complete variable domain is DAGVTQSPTHLIKTRGQQVTLRCSPISGHKSVSWYQQVLGQGPQFIFQYYEKEERGRGNFPDRFSARQFPNYSSELNVNALLLGDSALYLCASSAPGQGHTEAFFGQGTRLTVV.

This clone is labeled as medium-sized. The chain couples TRBV6-5 to TRBJ1-2; 8 bases line up with TRBD1. Germline V CDR1 and CDR2: MNHEY, SVGAGI. The length of the CDR3 is 15 residues. Trimming cost V 2 bases and J 2 bases; bases outside gene matches: 4. The CDR3 sequence is CASSYRGQGNYGYTF. The CDR3 DNA follows: TGTGCCAGCAGTTACCGAGGACAGGGAAACTATGGCTACACCTTC.

The gene calls are TRBV7-9 and TRBJ2-5; 16 bases align to TRBD2. V lost 2 bases and J lost 2; bases outside the gene matches: 2. The CDR3 sequence is 17 residues long. Per germline, CDR1 SEHNR and CDR2 FQNEAQ (reference sequence). In DNA form, the CDR3 reads TGTGCCAGCAGCTTATTGGGACTAGCGGGGGGGCAAGAGACCCAGTACTTC. It specifies CASSLLGLAGGQETQYF.

This clone was detected a few times. The J gene is TRBJ1-1, the V gene TRBV27; D call uncertain. Trimming shortened V by 8 bases and J by 1 base, and 14 bases separated the two germline ends. The CDR3 has 14 amino acids. Per the germline V gene, CDR1 is MNHEY and CDR2 is SMNVEV (reference sequence). This CDR3 reads CASAPSAGNTEAFF. The CDR3 DNA reads as TGTGCCAGCGCCCCCTCAGCGGGGAACACTGAAGCTTTCTTT.

The chain combines TRBV4-3 with TRBJ2-7; D is unclear. Trimming removed 1 base from V and 3 bases from J, with 16 bases in between. Germline V gene data show CDR1 as LGHNA and CDR2 as YSLEER. The CDR3 is 16 amino acids. The DNA of the CDR3 is TGCGCCAGCAGCCAAGGATATCTGGGCCAGATCTACGAGCAGTACTTC. Residues: CASSQGYLGQIYEQYF.

The chain uses TRBV4-3 and TRBJ2-7; D uncertain. V was shortened by 1 base and J by 0 bases, with 10 bases between the two germline ends. The CDR3 spans 15 residues. Germline V CDR1 and CDR2: LGHNA, YSLEER. DNA of the CDR3: TGCGCCAGCAGCCAAGGGTCCCAGGTCTCCTACGAGCAGTACTTC. Protein product: CASSQGSQVSYEQYF.